This T cell receptor (beta chain) was profiled in a study of patients and donors after allogeneic stem cell transplantation. TCRdb redid the calling of the RT-PCR reads with MiXCR, one entry per CDR3 protein. The repertoire has roughly 960,000 distinct CDR3 sequences, more than 15% of them found once; the top ten carry around 6%. Germline CDR1 SGHRS, CDR2 YFSETQ. The CDR3 loop spans 14 amino acids. V lost 3 bases, J lost 0 bases, and 7 bases lay in between. This clonotype was counted between two and nine times. Source material: blood, either unsorted or a sorted T cell fraction (not recorded which). This chain uses TRBV5-1 with TRBJ1-5; D remains unclear. The receptor was isolated from a human donor who was either an allogeneic HSCT recipient or a stem cell or donor lymphocyte infusion donor (not recorded which). It is not recorded whose cells these are; they may come from a transplant donor. The CDR3 sequence: CASSSGNSNQPQHF. As DNA, the CDR3 is TGCGCCAGCAGCTCGGGGAATAGCAATCAGCCCCAGCATTTT.